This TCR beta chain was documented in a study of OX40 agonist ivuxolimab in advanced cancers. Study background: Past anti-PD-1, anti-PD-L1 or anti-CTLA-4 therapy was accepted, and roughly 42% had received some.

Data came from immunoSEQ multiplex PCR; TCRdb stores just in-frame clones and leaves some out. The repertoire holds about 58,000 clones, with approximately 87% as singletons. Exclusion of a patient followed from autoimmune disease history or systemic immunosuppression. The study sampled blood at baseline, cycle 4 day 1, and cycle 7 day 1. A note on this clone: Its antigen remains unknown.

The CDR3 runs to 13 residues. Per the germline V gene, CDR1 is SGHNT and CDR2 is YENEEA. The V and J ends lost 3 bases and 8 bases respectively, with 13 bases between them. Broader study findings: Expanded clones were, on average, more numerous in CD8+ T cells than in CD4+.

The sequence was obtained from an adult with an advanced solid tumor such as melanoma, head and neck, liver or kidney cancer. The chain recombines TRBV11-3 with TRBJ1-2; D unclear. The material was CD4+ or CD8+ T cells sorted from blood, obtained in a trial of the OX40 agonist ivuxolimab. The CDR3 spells CASSLGGSQGYTF. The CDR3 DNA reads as TGTGCCAGCAGCTTGGGCGGCTCGCAAGGCTACACCTTC.